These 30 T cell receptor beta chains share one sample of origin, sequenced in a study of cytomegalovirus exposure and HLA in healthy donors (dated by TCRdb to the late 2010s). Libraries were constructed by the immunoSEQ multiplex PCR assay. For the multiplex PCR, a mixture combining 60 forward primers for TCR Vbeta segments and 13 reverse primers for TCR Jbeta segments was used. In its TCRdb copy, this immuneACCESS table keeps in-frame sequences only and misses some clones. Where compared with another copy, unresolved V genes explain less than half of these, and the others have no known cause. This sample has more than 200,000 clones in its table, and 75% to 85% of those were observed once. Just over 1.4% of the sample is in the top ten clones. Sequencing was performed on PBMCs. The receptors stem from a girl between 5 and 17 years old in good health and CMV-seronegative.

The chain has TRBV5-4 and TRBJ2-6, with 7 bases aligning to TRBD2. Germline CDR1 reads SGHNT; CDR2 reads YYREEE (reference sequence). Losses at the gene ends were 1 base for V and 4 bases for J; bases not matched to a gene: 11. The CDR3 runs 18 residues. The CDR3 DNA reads TGTGCCAGCAGCTTGAGGTCGGGAAGCGGGATCGGGGCCAACGTCCTGACTTTC. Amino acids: CASSLRSGSGIGANVLTF.

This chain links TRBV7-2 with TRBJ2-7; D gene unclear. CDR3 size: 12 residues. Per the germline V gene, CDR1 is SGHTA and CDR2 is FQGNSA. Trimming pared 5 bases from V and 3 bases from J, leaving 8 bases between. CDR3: CASSRSNYEQYF. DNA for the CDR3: TGTGCCAGCAGCCGTTCTAACTACGAGCAGTACTTC.

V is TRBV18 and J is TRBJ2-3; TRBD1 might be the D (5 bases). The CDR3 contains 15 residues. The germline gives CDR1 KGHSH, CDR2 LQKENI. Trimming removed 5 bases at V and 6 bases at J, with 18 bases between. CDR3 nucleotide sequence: TGTGCCAGCTCAAGTGGACATTCTGCGCGCGATACGCAGTATTTT. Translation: CASSSGHSARDTQYF.

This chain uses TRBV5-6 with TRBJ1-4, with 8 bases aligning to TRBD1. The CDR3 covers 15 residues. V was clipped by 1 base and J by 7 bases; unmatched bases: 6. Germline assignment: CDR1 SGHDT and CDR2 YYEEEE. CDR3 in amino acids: CASSLIAGGGEKLFF. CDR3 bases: TGTGCCAGCAGCTTGATAGCAGGGGGCGGTGAAAAACTGTTTTTT.

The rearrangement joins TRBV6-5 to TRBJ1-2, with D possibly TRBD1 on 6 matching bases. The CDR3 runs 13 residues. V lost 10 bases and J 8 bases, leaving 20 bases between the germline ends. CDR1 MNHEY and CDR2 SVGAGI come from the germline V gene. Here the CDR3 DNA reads TGTGCCACTTCGAGACAGGCTGAACTGGGCTACACCTTC. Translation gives CATSRQAELGYTF.

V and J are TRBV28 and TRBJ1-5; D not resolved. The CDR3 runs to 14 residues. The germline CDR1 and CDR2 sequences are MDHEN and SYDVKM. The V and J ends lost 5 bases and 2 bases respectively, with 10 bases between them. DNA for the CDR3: TGTGCCAGCAGTCCGGTCCGGGGCAATCAGCCCCAGCATTTT. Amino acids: CASSPVRGNQPQHF.

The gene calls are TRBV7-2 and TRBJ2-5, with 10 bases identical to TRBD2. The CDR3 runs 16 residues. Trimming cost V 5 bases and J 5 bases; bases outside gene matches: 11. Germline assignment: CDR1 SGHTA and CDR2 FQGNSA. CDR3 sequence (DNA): TGTGCCAGCAGCCCCGTAGCGGGAGGTAATGCGGAGACCCAGTACTTC. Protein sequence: CASSPVAGGNAETQYF.

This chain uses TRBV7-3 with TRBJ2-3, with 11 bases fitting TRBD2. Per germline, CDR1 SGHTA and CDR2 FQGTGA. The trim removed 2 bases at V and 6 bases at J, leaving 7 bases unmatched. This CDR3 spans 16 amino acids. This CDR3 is CASSLGLAGGQDTQYF. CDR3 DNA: TGTGCCAGCAGCTTAGGGTTAGCGGGAGGGCAGGATACGCAGTATTTT.

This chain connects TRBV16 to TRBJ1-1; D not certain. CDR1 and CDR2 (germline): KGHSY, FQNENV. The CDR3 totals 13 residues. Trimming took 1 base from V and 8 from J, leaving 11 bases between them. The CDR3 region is CASSQFAGSEAFF. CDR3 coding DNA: TGTGCCAGCAGCCAATTTGCGGGGAGCGAAGCTTTCTTT.

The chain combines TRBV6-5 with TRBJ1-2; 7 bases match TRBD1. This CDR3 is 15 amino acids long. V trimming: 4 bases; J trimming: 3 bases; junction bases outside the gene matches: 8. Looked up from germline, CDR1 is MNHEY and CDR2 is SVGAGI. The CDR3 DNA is TGTGCCAGCAGTTCTACAGGGGATAGGGACTATGGCTACACCTTC. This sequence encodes CASSSTGDRDYGYTF.

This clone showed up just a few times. The CDR3 DNA is TGTGCCAGCAGGAAGACAGGGACAAGATATCAGCCCCAGCATTTT. Translation: CASRKTGTRYQPQHF. The chain carries TRBV6-1 and TRBJ1-5; 7 bases line up with TRBD1. V lost 6 bases, J lost 5 bases, and 10 bases stayed unmatched. The length of the CDR3 is 15 residues. Germline V gene data show CDR1 as MNHNS and CDR2 as SASEGT.

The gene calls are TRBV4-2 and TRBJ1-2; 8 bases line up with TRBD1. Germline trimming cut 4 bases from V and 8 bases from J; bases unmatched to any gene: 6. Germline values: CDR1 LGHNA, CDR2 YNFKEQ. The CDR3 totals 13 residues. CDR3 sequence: CASSPQGAGGYTF. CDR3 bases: TGTGCCAGCAGCCCCCAGGGGGCGGGGGGCTACACCTTC.

The CDR3 DNA sequence: TGTGCCAGCTACGCTAGCGGGGGGTCTGGAGGTCCCTACAATGAGCAGTTCTTC. Translation gives CASYASGGSGGPYNEQFF. The genes are TRBV2 and TRBJ2-1, with 11 bases lining up with TRBD2. CDR3 size: 18 residues. V lost 8 bases and J lost 2; bases outside the gene matches: 14. Germline assignment: CDR1 SNHLY and CDR2 FYNNEI. Complete variable domain (other parts from reference TRBV2 and TRBJ2-1): EPEVTQTPSHQVTQMGQEVILRCVPISNHLYFYWYRQILGQKVEFLVSFYNNEISEKSEIFDDQFSVERPDGSNFTLKIRSTKLEDSAMYFCASYASGGSGGPYNEQFFGPGTRLTVL.

The CDR3 sequence is CASNIGHFNRPQHF. CDR3 in DNA: TGTGCCAGCAATATCGGACACTTTAACCGGCCCCAGCATTTT. The chain joins TRBV28 to TRBJ1-5; tentative D call: TRBD1 (5 bases). V was shortened by 7 bases and J by 9 bases, with 19 bases between the two germline ends. This CDR3 spans 14 amino acids. Germline-derived CDR1 and CDR2 are MDHEN and SYDVKM.

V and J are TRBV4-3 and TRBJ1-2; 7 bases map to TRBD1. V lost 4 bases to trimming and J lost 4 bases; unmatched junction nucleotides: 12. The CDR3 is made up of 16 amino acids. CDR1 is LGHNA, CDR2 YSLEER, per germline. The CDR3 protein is CASSPTPGTAGYGYTF. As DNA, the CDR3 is TGCGCCAGCAGCCCGACCCCCGGGACAGCGGGCTATGGCTACACCTTC.

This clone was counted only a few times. As DNA, the CDR3 is TGTGCCAGCAGTTCCCGATTCGGAAAAGGTCCCGTGCGGGACTGGGAAGAGACCCAGTACTTC. Translated, it gives CASSSRFGKGPVRDWEETQYF. The chain carries TRBV6-7 and TRBJ2-5; tentatively, D is TRBD2 (6 bases). TRBV6-7 is assigned to the ORF class and has an uncertain function. The CDR3 runs 21 residues. The V and J ends lost 4 bases and 3 bases respectively, with 33 bases between them.

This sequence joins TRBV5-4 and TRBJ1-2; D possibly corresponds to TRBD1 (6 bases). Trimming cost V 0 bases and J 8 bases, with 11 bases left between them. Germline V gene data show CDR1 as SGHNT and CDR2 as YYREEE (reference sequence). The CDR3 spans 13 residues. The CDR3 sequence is CASSLDRVGGYTF. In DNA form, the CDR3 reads TGTGCCAGCAGCTTGGACAGGGTTGGCGGCTACACCTTC.

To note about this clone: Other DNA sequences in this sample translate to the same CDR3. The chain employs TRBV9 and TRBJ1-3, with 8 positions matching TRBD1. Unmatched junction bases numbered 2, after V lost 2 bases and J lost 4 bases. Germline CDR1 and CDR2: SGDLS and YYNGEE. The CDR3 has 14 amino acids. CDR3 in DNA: TGTGCCAGCAGCGTGGGGACAGGCGGAAACACCATATATTTT. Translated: CASSVGTGGNTIYF.

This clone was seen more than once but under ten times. CDR3 sequence (DNA): TGTGCCAGCAGTACAGGGTCCCCAGGGGAAAAACTGTTTTTT. Amino acids: CASSTGSPGEKLFF. J is TRBJ1-4 and V is TRBV2, with D tentatively TRBD1 (6 bases). Trimming left V 5 bases short and J 8 bases short, with 15 bases between. CDR3 length equals 14 residues. Germline-derived CDR1 and CDR2 are SNHLY and FYNNEI.

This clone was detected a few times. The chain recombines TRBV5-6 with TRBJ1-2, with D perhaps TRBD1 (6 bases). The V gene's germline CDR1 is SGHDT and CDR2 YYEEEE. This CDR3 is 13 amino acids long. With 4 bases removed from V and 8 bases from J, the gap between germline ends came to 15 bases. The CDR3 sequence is CASSLQGMWGYTF. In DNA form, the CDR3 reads TGTGCCAGCAGCCTACAGGGTATGTGGGGCTACACCTTC.

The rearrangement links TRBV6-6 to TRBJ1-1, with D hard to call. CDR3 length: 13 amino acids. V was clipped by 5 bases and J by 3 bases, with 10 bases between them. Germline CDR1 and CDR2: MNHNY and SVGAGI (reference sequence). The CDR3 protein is CASSDLADTEAFF. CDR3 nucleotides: TGTGCCAGCAGTGATTTAGCGGACACTGAAGCTTTCTTT.

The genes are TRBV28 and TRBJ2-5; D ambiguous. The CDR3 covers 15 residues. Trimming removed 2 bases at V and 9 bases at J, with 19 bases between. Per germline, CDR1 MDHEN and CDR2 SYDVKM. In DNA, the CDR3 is TGTGCCAGCAGTTTAATTCGGTCTGGTTTGGCGGCCCAGTACTTC. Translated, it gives CASSLIRSGLAAQYF.

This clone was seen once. CDR3 residues: CASSSRQNTEAFF. The CDR3, as DNA: TGTGCCAGCAGTTCGAGGCAAAACACTGAAGCTTTCTTT. This chain joins TRBV6-5 and TRBJ1-1, with no clear D. Germline V gives CDR1 MNHEY, CDR2 SVGAGI. Trimming removed 4 bases from V and 2 bases from J, with 8 bases in between. The CDR3 loop spans 13 amino acids.

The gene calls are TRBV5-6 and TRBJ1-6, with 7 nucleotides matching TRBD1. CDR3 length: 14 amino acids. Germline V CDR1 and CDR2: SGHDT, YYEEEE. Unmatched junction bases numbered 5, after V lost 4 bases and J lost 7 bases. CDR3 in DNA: TGTGCCAGCAGCATGACAGGGAAGAATTCACCCCTCCACTTT. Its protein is CASSMTGKNSPLHF.

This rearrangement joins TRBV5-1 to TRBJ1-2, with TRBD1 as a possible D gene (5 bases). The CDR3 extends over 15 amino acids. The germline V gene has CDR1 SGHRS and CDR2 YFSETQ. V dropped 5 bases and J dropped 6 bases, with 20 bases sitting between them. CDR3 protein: CASRGGLGFGDGYTF. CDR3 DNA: TGCGCCAGCAGGGGGGGATTAGGGTTCGGCGATGGCTACACCTTC.

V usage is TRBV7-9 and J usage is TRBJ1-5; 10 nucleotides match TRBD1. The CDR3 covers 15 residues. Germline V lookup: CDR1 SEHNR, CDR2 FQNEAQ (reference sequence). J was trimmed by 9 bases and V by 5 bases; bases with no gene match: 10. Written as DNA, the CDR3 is TGTGCCAGCAGCCAAGGGACAGGGGAGGGTCGGCCCCAGCATTTT. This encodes CASSQGTGEGRPQHF. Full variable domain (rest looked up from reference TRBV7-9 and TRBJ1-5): DTGVSQNPRHKITKRGQNVTFRCDPISEHNRLYWYRQTLGQGPEFLTYFQNEAQLEKSRLLSDRFSAERPKGSFSTLEIQRTEQGDSAMYLCASSQGTGEGRPQHFGDGTRLSIL.

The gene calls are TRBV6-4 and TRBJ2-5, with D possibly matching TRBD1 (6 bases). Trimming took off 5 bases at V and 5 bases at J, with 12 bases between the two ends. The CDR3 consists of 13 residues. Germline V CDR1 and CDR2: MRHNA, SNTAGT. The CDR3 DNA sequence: TGTGCCAGCAGTTTGACAGGCGCGGAGACCCAGTACTTC. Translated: CASSLTGAETQYF.

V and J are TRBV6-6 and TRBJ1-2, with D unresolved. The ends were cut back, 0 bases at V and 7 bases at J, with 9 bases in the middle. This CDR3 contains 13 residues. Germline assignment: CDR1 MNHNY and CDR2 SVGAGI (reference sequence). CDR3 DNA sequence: TGTGCCAGCAGTTACTCGGGCGATCCTGGCTACACCTTC. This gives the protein CASSYSGDPGYTF.

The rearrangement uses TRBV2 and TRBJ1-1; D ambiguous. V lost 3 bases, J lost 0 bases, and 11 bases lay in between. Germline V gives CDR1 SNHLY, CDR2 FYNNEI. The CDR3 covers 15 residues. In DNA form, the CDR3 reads TGTGCCAGCAGTGAGATTCGGGGTATGAACACTGAAGCTTTCTTT. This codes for CASSEIRGMNTEAFF.

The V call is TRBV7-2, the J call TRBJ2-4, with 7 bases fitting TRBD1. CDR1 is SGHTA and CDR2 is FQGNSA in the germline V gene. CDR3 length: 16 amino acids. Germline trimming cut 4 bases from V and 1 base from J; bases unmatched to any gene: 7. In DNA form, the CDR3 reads TGTGCCAGCAGCTACCGACAGGGCTCGGCCAAAAACATTCAGTACTTC. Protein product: CASSYRQGSAKNIQYF.